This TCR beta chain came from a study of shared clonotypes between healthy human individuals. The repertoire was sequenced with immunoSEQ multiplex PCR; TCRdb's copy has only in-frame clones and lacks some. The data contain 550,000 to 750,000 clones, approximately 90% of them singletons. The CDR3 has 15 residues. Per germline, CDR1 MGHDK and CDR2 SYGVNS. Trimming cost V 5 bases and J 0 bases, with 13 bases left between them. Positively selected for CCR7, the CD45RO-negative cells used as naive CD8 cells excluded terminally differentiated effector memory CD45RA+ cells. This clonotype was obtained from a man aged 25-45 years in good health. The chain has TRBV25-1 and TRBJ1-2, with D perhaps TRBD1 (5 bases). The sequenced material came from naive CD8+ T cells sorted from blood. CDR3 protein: CASSHSGRANYGYTF. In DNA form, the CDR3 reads TGTGCCAGCAGTCACTCAGGGCGAGCTAACTATGGCTACACCTTC.